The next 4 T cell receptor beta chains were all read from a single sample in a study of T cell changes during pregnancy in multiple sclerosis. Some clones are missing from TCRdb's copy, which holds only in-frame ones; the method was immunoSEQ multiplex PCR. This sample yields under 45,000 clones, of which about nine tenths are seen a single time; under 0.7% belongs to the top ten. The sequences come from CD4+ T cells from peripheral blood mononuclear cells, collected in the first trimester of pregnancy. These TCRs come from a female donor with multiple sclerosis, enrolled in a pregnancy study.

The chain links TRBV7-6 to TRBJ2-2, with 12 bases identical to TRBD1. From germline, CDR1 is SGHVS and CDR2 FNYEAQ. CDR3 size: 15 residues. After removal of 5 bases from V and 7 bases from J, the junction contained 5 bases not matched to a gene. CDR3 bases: TGTGCCAGCAGCGCGGGACAGGGGGCAGGCGGGGAGCTGTTTTTT. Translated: CASSAGQGAGGELFF.

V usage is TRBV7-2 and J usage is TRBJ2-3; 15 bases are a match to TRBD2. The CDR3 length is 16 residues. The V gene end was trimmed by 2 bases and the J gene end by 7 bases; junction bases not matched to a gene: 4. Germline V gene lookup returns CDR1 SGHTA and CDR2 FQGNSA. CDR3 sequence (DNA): TGTGCCAGCAGCTTAAGGACTAGCGGGAGGGGAAATACGCAGTATTTT. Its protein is CASSLRTSGRGNTQYF.

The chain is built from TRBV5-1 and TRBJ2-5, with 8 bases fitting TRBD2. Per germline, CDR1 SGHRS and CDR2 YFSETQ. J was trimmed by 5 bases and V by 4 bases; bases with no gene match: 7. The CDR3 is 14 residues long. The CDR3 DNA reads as TGCGCCAGCAGCCAGGGACTAGGGCGGGAGACCCAGTACTTC. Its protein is CASSQGLGRETQYF.

The CDR3 DNA is TGTGCCAGCAGCTCTACATTACTAGCGGGAAGAACAGATACGCAGTATTTT. Encoded protein: CASSSTLLAGRTDTQYF. This rearrangement joins TRBV5-6 to TRBJ2-3, with 10 bases lining up with TRBD2. Germline trimming cut 3 bases from V and 3 bases from J; bases unmatched to any gene: 10. This CDR3 is 17 amino acids long. Germline-derived CDR1 and CDR2 are SGHDT and YYEEEE. Variable domain in full (rest from reference TRBV5-6 and TRBJ2-3): DAGVTQSPTHLIKTRGQQVTLRCSPKSGHDTVSWYQQALGQGPQFIFQYYEEEERQRGNFPDRFSGHQFPNYSSELNVNALLLGDSALYLCASSSTLLAGRTDTQYFGPGTRLTVL.